These 15 T cell receptor beta chains share one sample of origin, sequenced in a study of blood T cells in healthy people across ages (dated by TCRdb to the mid-2010s). Library prep was done by 5' RACE. The second PCR ran for about 7 to 11 cycles and used a J-beta primer mix along with a sample-barcoded 5' primer. TCRdb trimmed public reads at Q25 via fastp, called clones via MiXCR and kept in-frame beta chains. Entries are consolidated by CDR3 protein sequence, retaining the most common genes and DNA. Within this sample are approximately 2,000,000 distinct CDR3 sequences, with 39% of them counted one time only. Jointly, the top ten make up more than 20% of the sample. The sample taken for sequencing was blood. Every receptor here comes from a human donor in good health.

The gene calls are TRBV4-2 and TRBJ1-2, with D perhaps matching TRBD1 (5 bases). The V gene's germline CDR1 is LGHNA and CDR2 YNFKEQ. The CDR3 loop spans 11 amino acids. Trimming cost V 8 bases and J 4 bases, with 8 bases left between them. The CDR3 nucleotides are TGTGCCAGCGAGGGGCTCTATGGCTACACCTTC. It translates to CASEGLYGYTF.

The genes are TRBV10-3 and TRBJ2-3; 7 nucleotides match TRBD1. Per germline, CDR1 ENHRY and CDR2 SYGVKD. With 5 bases clipped from V and 3 bases from J, the junction kept 11 bases outside the gene matches. This CDR3 has 16 amino acids. CDR3 in DNA: TGTGCCATCAGTCCCAACAGGGGAAGAGCAACAGATACGCAGTATTTT. It encodes CAISPNRGRATDTQYF.

The V call is TRBV7-3, the J call TRBJ2-5; 8 positions match TRBD1. CDR3 size: 12 residues. Trimming at V came to 4 bases and at J to 13 bases, leaving 8 bases not matched to a gene. Germline V gives CDR1 SGHTA, CDR2 FQGTGA. The CDR3 DNA reads as TGTGCCAGCAGCTCCGGACAGGGCAGGCGGTACTTC. Translation: CASSSGQGRRYF.

Concerning this clonotype itself: A read error may produce the germline difference seen at one junction end. The V and J genes are TRBV4-1 and TRBJ1-2; D not resolved. In germline, CDR1 is MGHRA, CDR2 YSYEKL. The CDR3 has 14 residues. The CDR3 sequence: CVSSQDQYQGGYTF. As DNA, the CDR3 is TGCGTCAGCAGCCAAGATCAGTATCAAGGAGGCTACACCTTC.

As to this clonotype: The junction differs from germline at one of its ends, possibly a read error. J is TRBJ2-7 and V is TRBV28; D remains unclear. Germline CDR1 is MDHEN and CDR2 is SYDVKM. The CDR3 is 12 amino acids. CDR3 in amino acids: CASSSTTYEQCF. The CDR3 DNA follows: TGTGCCAGCAGTTCGACCACCTACGAGCAGTGCTTC. Full variable domain (missing parts from reference TRBV28 and TRBJ2-7): DVKVTQSSRYLVKRTGEKVFLECVQDMDHENMFWYRQDPGLGLRLIYFSYDVKMKEKGDIPEGYSVSREKKERFSLILESASTNQTSMYLCASSSTTYEQCFGPGTRLTVT.

At least ten counts were recorded for this clonotype. The V gene is TRBV10-3, the J gene TRBJ2-5; D is ambiguous. The CDR3 is 13 residues long. Looked up from germline, CDR1 is ENHRY and CDR2 is SYGVKD. V lost 1 base, J lost 11 bases, and 14 bases lay in between. The CDR3: CAISELDLKEQYF. CDR3 nucleotides: TGTGCCATCAGTGAGTTGGATCTCAAGGAGCAGTACTTC.

The chain uses TRBV4-3 and TRBJ1-1; no reliable D call. The V gene's germline CDR1 is LGHNA and CDR2 YSLEER. V gave up 2 bases and J gave up 1 base, with 5 bases separating them. The CDR3 totals 13 residues. The CDR3 nucleotides read TGCGCCAGCAGCCAACTGGAGAACACTGAAGCTTTCTTT. Translating gives CASSQLENTEAFF.

The CDR3 DNA reads as TGCGCCAGCAGCCAAGATGCGGAGTTTATTGAGCAGTTCTTC. The encoded protein is CASSQDAEFIEQFF. The chain joins TRBV4-3 to TRBJ2-1, with unresolved D. CDR1 and CDR2 (germline): LGHNA, YSLEER. Trimming removed 0 bases at V and 9 bases at J, with 12 bases between. This CDR3 contains 14 residues.

In DNA, the CDR3 is TGCGCCAGCAGCTTGGAACAAACGGGTACGCAGTATTTT. Protein product: CASSLEQTGTQYF. The chain combines TRBV5-1 with TRBJ2-3, with unresolved D. Germline loops: CDR1 SGHRS, CDR2 YFSETQ. CDR3 size: 13 residues. The V end lost 0 bases, the J end lost 8 bases, and 10 bases lay between the germline ends.

The table lists this clonotype with a few counts. The chain links TRBV6-5 to TRBJ2-7; TRBD1 matches at 9 bases. Germline V lookup: CDR1 MNHEY, CDR2 SVGAGI. This CDR3 region has 11 residues. The V segment lost 8 bases and the J segment 9 bases; nucleotides outside the gene matches: 5. CDR3 bases: TGTGCCAGCGGGACAGGGTCTGCGCAGTACTTC. The encoded protein is CASGTGSAQYF.

The rearrangement uses TRBV7-8 and TRBJ1-1, with D maybe TRBD1 (6 bases). Germline V gene lookup returns CDR1 SGHVS and CDR2 FQNEAQ. The CDR3 contains 14 residues. Trimming took 5 bases from V and 1 from J, leaving 11 bases between them. The CDR3: CASSMGGRNTEAFF. In DNA, the CDR3 is TGTGCCAGCAGCATGGGGGGCCGGAACACTGAAGCTTTCTTT.

The V and J genes are TRBV10-3 and TRBJ1-2; 9 positions match TRBD1. CDR1 ENHRY and CDR2 SYGVKD come from the germline V gene. The trim removed 3 bases at V and 4 bases at J, leaving 9 bases unmatched. CDR3 length: 16 residues. CDR3 in amino acids: CAISDSGTGFSYGYTF. The CDR3 DNA follows: TGTGCCATCAGTGACTCCGGGACAGGGTTTTCCTATGGCTACACCTTC.

The count of this clonotype is one. J is TRBJ2-7 and V is TRBV9; no clear D gene. The CDR3 length is 15 residues. Germline CDR1 SGDLS, CDR2 YYNGEE. Trimming took 0 bases from V and 1 from J, leaving 11 bases between them. In nucleotides, the CDR3 is TGTGCCAGCAGCGTAGGTTTGGGTTGGTCCTACGAGCAGTACTTC. Protein product: CASSVGLGWSYEQYF. Drawing the rest from reference TRBV9 and TRBJ2-7, the complete variable domain is DSGVTQTPKHLITATGQRVTLRCSPRSGDLSVYWYQQSLDQGLQFLIQYYNGEERAKGNILERFSAQQFPDLHSELNLSSLELGDSALYFCASSVGLGWSYEQYFGPGTRLTVT.

The chain carries TRBV5-4 and TRBJ2-2, with D possibly TRBD1 on 6 matching bases. V was pared by 0 bases and J by 7 bases, with 7 bases between. The length of the CDR3 is 13 residues. The germline CDR1 and CDR2 sequences are SGHNT and YYREEE (reference sequence). CDR3 in DNA: TGTGCCAGCAGCTTGGTAGGGGGCGGGGAGCTGTTTTTT. It specifies CASSLVGGGELFF.

This clonotype was seen more than once but under ten times. The chain recombines TRBV24-1 with TRBJ2-5; D gene unclear. V lost 9 bases to trimming and J lost 3 bases, with 16 bases between them. Germline loops: CDR1 KGHDR, CDR2 SFDVKD. The CDR3 spans 14 residues. Here the CDR3 DNA reads TGTGCCACCGCTCCCTGGGAACAGAAAGAGACCCAGTACTTC. Translated, it gives CATAPWEQKETQYF.